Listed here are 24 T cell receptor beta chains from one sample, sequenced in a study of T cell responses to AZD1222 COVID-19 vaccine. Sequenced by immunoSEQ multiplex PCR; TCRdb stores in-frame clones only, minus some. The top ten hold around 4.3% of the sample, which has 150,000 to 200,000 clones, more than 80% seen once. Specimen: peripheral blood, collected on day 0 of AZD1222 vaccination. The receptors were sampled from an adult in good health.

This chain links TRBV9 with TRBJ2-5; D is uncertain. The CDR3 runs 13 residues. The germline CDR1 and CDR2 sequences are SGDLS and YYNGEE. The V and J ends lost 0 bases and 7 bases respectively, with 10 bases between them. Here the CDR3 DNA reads TGTGCCAGCAGCGTAGCTAACTCAGGGACCCAGTACTTC. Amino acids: CASSVANSGTQYF. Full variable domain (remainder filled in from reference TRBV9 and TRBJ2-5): DSGVTQTPKHLITATGQRVTLRCSPRSGDLSVYWYQQSLDQGLQFLIQYYNGEERAKGNILERFSAQQFPDLHSELNLSSLELGDSALYFCASSVANSGTQYFGPGTRLLVL.

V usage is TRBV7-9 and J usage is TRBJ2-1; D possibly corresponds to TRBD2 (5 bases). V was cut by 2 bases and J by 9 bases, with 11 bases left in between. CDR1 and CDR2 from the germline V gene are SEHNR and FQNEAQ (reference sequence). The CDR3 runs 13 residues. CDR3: CASSLLGRAEQFF. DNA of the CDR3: TGTGCCAGCAGCTTATTAGGGCGGGCTGAGCAGTTCTTC. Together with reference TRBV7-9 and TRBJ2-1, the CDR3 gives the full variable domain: DTGVSQNPRHKITKRGQNVTFRCDPISEHNRLYWYRQTLGQGPEFLTYFQNEAQLEKSRLLSDRFSAERPKGSFSTLEIQRTEQGDSAMYLCASSLLGRAEQFFGPGTRLTVL.

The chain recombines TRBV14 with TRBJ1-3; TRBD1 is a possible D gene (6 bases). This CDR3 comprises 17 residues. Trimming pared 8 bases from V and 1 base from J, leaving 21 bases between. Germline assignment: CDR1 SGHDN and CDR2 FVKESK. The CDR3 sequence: CASPNGNRALSGNTIYF. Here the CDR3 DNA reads TGTGCCAGCCCGAATGGGAACAGGGCATTATCTGGAAACACCATATATTTT.

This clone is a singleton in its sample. The CDR3 DNA reads TGTGCCAGCATAGGGGCGGACGTTGTGGCCCCTACCTATGGCTACACCTTC. Translation: CASIGADVVAPTYGYTF. The chain recombines TRBV28 with TRBJ1-2, with D perhaps TRBD1 (5 bases). Trimming took off 7 bases at V and 4 bases at J, with 25 bases between the two ends. In germline, CDR1 is MDHEN, CDR2 SYDVKM. CDR3 length equals 17 residues.

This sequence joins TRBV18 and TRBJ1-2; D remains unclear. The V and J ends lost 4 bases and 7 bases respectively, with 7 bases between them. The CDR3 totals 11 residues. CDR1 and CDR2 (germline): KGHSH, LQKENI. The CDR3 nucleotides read TGTGCCAGCTCACTCCTGGTTGGCTACACCTTC. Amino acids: CASSLLVGYTF.

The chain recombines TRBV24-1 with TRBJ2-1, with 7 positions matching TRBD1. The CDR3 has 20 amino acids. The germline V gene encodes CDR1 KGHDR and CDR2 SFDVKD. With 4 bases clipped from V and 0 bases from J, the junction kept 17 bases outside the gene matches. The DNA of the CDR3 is TGTGCCACCAGTGACGATCGACAGGGTCGCGGACTTAGCTCCTACAATGAGCAGTTCTTC. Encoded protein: CATSDDRQGRGLSSYNEQFF.

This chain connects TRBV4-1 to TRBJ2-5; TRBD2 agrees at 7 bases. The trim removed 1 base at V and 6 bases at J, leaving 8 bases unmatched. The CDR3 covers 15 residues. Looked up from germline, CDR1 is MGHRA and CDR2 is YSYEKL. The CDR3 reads CASSQGAAGRKTQYF. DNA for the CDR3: TGCGCCAGCAGCCAAGGAGCAGCGGGGCGAAAGACCCAGTACTTC.

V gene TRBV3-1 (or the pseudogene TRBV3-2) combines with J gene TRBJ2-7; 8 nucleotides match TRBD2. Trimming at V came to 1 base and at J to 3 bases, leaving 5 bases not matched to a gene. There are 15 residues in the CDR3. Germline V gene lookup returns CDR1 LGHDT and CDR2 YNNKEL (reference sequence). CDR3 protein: CASSQASGSIYEQYF. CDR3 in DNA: TGTGCCAGCAGCCAAGCCAGCGGGAGCATCTACGAGCAGTACTTC.

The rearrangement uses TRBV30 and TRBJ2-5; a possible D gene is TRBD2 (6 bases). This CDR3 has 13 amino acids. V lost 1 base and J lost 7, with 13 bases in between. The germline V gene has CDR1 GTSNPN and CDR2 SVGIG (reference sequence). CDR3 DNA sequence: TGTGCCTGGAGTGCCACTAGCATTGGGACCCAGTACTTC. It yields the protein CAWSATSIGTQYF.

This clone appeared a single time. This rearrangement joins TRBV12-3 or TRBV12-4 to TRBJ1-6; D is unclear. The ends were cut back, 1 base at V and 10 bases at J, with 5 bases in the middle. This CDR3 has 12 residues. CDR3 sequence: CASSLGTSPLHF. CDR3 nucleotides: TGTGCCAGCAGTTTAGGGACCTCACCCCTCCACTTT.

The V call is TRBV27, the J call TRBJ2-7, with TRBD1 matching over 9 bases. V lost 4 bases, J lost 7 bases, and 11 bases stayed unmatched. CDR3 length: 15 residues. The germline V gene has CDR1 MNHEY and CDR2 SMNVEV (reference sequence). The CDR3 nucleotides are TGTGCCAGCAGTTCTCCGGGACAGGGACACTTGGAGCAGTACTTC. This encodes CASSSPGQGHLEQYF.

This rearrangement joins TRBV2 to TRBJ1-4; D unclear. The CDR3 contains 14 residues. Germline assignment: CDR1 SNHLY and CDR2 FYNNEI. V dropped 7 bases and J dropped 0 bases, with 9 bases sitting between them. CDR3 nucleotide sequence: TGTGCCAGCACCCTGAGCCCAACTAATGAAAAACTGTTTTTT. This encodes CASTLSPTNEKLFF.

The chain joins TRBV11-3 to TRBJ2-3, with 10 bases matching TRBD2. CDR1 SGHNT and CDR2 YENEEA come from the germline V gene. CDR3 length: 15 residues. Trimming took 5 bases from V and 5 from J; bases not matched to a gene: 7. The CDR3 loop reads CASSMLAGDEDTQYF. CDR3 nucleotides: TGTGCCAGCAGCATGCTAGCGGGGGACGAAGATACGCAGTATTTT.

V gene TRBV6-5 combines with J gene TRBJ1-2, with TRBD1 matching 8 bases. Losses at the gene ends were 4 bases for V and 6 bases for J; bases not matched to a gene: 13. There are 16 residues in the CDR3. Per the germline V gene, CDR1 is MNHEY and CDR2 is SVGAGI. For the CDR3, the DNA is TGTGCCAGCAGTTCTACCCGAAAGGACAGGGCTCATGGCTACACCTTC. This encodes CASSSTRKDRAHGYTF.

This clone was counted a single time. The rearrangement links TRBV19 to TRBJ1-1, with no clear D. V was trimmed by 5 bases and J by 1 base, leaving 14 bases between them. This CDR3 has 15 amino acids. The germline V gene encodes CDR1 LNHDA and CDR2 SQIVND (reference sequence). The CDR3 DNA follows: TGTGCCAGTAGTCTTATGGATGCTGGGAACACTGAAGCTTTCTTT. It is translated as CASSLMDAGNTEAFF.

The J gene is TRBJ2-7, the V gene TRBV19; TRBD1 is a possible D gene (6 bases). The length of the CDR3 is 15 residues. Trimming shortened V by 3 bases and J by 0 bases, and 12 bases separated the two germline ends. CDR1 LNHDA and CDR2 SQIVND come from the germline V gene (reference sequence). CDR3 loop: CASSILWTDSYEQYF. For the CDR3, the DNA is TGTGCCAGTAGTATTCTTTGGACAGACTCCTACGAGCAGTACTTC.

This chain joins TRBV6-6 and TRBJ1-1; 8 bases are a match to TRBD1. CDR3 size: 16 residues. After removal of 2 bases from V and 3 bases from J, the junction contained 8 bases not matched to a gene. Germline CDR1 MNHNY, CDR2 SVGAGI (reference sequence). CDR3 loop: CASSYRGQGGYTEAFF. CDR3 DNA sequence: TGTGCCAGCAGTTACCGAGGACAGGGAGGGTACACTGAAGCTTTCTTT.

The CDR3, as DNA: TGTGCCAGCAGCTTAGTTCGGTTGAGGGGCCACACCATATATTTT. This gives the protein CASSLVRLRGHTIYF. The gene calls are TRBV7-9 and TRBJ1-3, with a weak D call TRBD1 (5 bases). Trimming stripped 1 base from V and 8 bases from J, with 15 bases between. CDR1 is SEHNR and CDR2 is FQNEAQ in the germline V gene (reference sequence). This CDR3 has 15 residues.

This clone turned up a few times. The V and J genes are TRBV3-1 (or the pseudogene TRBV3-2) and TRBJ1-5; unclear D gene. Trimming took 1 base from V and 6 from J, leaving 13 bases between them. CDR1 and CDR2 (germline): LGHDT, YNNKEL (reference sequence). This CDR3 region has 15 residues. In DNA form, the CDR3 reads TGTGCCAGCAGCCAAGGGGTTGGTACGGGTCAGCCCCAGCATTTT. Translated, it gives CASSQGVGTGQPQHF.

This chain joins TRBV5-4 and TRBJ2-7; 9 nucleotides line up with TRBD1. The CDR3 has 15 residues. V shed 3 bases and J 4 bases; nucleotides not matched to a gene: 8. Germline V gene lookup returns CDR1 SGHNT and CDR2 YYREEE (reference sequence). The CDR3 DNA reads TGTGCCAGCAGCTGGAATCCGGGACAGGGATACGAGCAGTACTTC. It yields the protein CASSWNPGQGYEQYF.

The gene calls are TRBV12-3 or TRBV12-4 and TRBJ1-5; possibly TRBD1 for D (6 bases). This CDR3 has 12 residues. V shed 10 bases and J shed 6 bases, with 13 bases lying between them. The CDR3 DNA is TGTGCCACCCGGCGGGGGGCTCAGCCCCAGCATTTT. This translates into CATRRGAQPQHF.

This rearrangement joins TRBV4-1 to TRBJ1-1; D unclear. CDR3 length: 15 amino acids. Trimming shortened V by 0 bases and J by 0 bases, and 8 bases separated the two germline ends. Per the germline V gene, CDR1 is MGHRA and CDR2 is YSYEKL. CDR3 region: CASSQDTGLNTEAFF. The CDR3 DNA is TGCGCCAGCAGCCAAGACACCGGCTTGAACACTGAAGCTTTCTTT.

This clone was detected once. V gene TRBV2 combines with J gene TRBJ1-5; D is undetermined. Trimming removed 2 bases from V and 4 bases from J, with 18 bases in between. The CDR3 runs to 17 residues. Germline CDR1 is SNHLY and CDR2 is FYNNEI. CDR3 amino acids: CASSERVAVTSNQPQHF. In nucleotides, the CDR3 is TGTGCCAGCAGTGAAAGGGTGGCAGTAACCTCGAATCAGCCCCAGCATTTT.

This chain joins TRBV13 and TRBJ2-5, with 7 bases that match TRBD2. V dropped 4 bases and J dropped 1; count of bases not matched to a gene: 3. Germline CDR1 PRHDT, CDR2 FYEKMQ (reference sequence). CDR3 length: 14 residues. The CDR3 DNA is TGTGCCAGCAGCTCGACTAGCCGCCAAGAGACCCAGTACTTC. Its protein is CASSSTSRQETQYF.